Below, one T cell receptor beta chain is given with its context. Its antigen is not identified. These data originate in a study of OX40 agonist ivuxolimab in advanced cancers. Findings and caveats of the study: At 0.1 to 3.0 mg/kg and by week 6, clonal expansion occurred in CD4+ and CD8+ blood T cells.

The CDR3 totals 13 residues. V lost 7 bases and J lost 3, with 12 bases in between. Germline values: CDR1 MNHEY, CDR2 SVGAGI. Generated by immunoSEQ multiplex PCR, the TCRdb table keeps only in-frame clones and is missing some. The data hold approximately 120,000 clones, with around 92% observed a single time. The material was CD4+ or CD8+ T cells sorted from blood, obtained in a trial of the OX40 agonist ivuxolimab. The chain is built from TRBV6-5 and TRBJ1-1, with D tentatively TRBD1 (6 bases). The receptor's source is an adult with an advanced solid tumor such as melanoma, head and neck, liver or kidney cancer. The CDR3 nucleotides read TGTGCCAGCACCCCCAGGGGATACACTGAAGCTTTCTTT. Amino acids: CASTPRGYTEAFF.